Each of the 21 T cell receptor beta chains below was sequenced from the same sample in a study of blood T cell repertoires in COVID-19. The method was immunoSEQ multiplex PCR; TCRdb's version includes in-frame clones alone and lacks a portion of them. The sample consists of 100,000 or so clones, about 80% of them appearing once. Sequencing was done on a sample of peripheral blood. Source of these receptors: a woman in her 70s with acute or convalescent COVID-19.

The DNA for the CDR3 is TGTGCCAGCAGTGAAGCTGGGAGGCTGGCCCTCGAGCAGTACTTC. It yields the protein CASSEAGRLALEQYF. The chain recombines TRBV2 with TRBJ2-7, with D possibly being TRBD2 (6 bases). The V and J ends lost 0 bases and 6 bases respectively, with 15 bases between them. The CDR3 consists of 15 residues. Germline V CDR1 and CDR2: SNHLY, FYNNEI. Complete variable domain (other parts from reference TRBV2 and TRBJ2-7): EPEVTQTPSHQVTQMGQEVILRCVPISNHLYFYWYRQILGQKVEFLVSFYNNEISEKSEIFDDQFSVERPDGSNFTLKIRSTKLEDSAMYFCASSEAGRLALEQYFGPGTRLTVT.

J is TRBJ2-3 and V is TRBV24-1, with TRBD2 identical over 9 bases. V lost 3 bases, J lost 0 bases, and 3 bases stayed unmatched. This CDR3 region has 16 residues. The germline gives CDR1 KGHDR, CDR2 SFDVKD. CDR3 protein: CATSDPLAGSTDTQYF. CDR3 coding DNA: TGTGCCACCAGTGATCCACTAGCGGGTAGCACAGATACGCAGTATTTT.

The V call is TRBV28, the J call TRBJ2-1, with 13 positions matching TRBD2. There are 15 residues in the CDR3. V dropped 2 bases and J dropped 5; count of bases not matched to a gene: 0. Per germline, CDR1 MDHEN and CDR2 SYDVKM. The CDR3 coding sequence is TGTGCCAGCAGTTTAACTAGCGGGGGGGACAATGAGCAGTTCTTC. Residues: CASSLTSGGDNEQFF.

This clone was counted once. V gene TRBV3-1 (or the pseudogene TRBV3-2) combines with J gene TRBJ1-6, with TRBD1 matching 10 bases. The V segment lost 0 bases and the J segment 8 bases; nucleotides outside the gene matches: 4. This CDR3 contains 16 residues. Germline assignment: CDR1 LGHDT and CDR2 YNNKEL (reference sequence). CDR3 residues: CASSQERGQGHSPLHF. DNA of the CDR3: TGTGCCAGCAGCCAAGAAAGGGGACAGGGGCATTCACCCCTCCACTTT.

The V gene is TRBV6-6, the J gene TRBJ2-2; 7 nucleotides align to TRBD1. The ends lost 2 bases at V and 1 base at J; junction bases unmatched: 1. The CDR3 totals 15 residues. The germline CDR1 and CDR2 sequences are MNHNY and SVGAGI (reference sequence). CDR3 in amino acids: CASSYRGRNTGELFF. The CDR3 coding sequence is TGTGCCAGCAGTTACAGGGGGCGGAACACCGGGGAGCTGTTTTTT.

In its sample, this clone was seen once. In DNA form, the CDR3 reads TGCCCCTGTTTGCGCGGTTGGGGGGGCCGGGGGGGGGAGCAGTACTTC. This encodes CPCLRGWGGRGGEQYF. This chain uses TRBV5-1 with TRBJ2-7; 8 positions agree with TRBD2. Germline V gene data show CDR1 as SGHRS and CDR2 as YFSETQ. The CDR3 sequence is 16 residues long.

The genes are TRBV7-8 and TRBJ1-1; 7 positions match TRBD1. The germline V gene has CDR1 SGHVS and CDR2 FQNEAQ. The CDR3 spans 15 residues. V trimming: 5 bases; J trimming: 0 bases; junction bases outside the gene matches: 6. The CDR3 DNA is TGTGCCAGCAGCCGGAGGGGGCCTATGAACACTGAAGCTTTCTTT. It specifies CASSRRGPMNTEAFF. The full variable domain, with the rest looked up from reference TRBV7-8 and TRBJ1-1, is GAGVSQSPRYKVAKRGQDVALRCDPISGHVSLFWYQQALGQGPEFLTYFQNEAQLDKSGLPSDRFFAERPEGSVSTLKIQRTQQEDSAVYLCASSRRGPMNTEAFFGQGTRLTVV.

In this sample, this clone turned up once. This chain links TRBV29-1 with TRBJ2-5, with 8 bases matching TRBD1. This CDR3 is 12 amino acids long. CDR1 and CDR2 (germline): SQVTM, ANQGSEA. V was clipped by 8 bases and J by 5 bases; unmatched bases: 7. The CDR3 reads CSTRRTGETQYF. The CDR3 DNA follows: TGCAGCACCCGACGGACAGGGGAGACCCAGTACTTC.

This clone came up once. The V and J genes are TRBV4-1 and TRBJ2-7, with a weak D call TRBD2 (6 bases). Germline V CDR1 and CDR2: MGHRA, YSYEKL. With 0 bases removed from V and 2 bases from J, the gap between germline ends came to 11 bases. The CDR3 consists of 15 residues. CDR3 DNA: TGCGCCAGCAGCCAAGATGGGTGGGGGGCCTACGAGCAGTACTTC. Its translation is CASSQDGWGAYEQYF.

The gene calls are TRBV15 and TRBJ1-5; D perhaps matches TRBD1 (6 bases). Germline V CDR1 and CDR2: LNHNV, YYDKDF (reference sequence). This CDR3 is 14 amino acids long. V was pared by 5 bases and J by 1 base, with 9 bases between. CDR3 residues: CATSPGQSNQPQHF. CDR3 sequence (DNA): TGTGCCACCAGCCCCGGACAGAGCAATCAGCCCCAGCATTTT.

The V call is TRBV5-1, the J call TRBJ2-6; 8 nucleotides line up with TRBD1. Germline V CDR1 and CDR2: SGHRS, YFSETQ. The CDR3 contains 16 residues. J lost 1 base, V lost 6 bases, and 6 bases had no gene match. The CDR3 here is CASTPGGGSGANVLTF. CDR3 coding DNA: TGCGCCAGCACCCCAGGGGGCGGTTCTGGGGCCAACGTCCTGACTTTC. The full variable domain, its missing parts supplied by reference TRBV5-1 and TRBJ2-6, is KAGVTQTPRYLIKTRGQQVTLSCSPISGHRSVSWYQQTPGQGLQFLFEYFSETQRNKGNFPGRFSGRQFSNSRSEMNVSTLELGDSALYLCASTPGGGSGANVLTFGAGSRLTVL.

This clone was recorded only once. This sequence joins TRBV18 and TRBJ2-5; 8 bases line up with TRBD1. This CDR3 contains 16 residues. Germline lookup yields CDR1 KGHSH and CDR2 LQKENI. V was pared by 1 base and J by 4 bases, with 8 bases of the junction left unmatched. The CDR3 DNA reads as TGTGCCAGCTCACCACGGGCTCTTCAGGGGGCAGAGACCCAGTACTTC. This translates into CASSPRALQGAETQYF.

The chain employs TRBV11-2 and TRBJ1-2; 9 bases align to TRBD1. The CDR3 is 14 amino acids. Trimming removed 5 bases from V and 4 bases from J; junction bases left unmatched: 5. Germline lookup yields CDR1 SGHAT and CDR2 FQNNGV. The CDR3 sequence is CASSNRDRVYGYTF. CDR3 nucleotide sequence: TGTGCCAGCAGCAACCGGGACAGGGTCTATGGCTACACCTTC. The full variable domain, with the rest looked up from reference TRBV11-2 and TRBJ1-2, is EAGVAQSPRYKIIEKRQSVAFWCNPISGHATLYWYQQILGQGPKLLIQFQNNGVVDDSQLPKDRFSAERLKGVDSTLKIQPAKLEDSAVYLCASSNRDRVYGYTFGSGTRLTVV.

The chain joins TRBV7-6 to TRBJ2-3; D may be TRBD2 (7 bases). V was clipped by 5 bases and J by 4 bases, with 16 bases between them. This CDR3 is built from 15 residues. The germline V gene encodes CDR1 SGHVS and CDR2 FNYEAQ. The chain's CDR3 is CASSPWGGPADTQYF. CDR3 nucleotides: TGTGCCAGCAGCCCATGGGGGGGGCCGGCAGATACGCAGTATTTT.

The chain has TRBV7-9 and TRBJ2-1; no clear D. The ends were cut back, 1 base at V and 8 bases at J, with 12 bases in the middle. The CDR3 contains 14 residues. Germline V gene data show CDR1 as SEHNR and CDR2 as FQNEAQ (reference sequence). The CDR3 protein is CASSLDGPIDEQFF. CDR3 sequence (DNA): TGTGCCAGCAGCTTAGATGGCCCGATCGATGAGCAGTTCTTC. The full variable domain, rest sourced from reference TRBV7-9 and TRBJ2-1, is DTGVSQNPRHKITKRGQNVTFRCDPISEHNRLYWYRQTLGQGPEFLTYFQNEAQLEKSRLLSDRFSAERPKGSFSTLEIQRTEQGDSAMYLCASSLDGPIDEQFFGPGTRLTVL.

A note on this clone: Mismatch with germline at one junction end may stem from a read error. CDR3 bases: TGTGCAAGCAGCGTAGAAAGGGGACAGATGAACACTGAAGCTTTCTTT. It yields the protein CASSVERGQMNTEAFF. The V gene is TRBV13, the J gene TRBJ1-1, with 7 nucleotides matching TRBD1. The CDR3 has 16 amino acids. Per the germline V gene, CDR1 is PRHDT and CDR2 is FYEKMQ (reference sequence).

The CDR3 loop reads CASSSYSNQPQHF. In DNA form, the CDR3 reads TGTGCCAGCAGCTCGTATAGCAATCAGCCCCAGCATTTT. V is TRBV7-2 and J is TRBJ1-5; D not resolved. With 4 bases removed from V and 0 bases from J, the gap between germline ends came to 4 bases. The V gene's germline CDR1 is SGHTA and CDR2 FQGNSA. This CDR3 has 13 residues.

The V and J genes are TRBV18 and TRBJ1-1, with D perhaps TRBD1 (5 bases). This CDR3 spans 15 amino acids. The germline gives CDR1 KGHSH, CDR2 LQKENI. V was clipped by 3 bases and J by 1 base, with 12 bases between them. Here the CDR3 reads CASSPLDNGNTEAFF. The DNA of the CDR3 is TGTGCCAGCTCACCGCTGGACAACGGGAACACTGAAGCTTTCTTT.

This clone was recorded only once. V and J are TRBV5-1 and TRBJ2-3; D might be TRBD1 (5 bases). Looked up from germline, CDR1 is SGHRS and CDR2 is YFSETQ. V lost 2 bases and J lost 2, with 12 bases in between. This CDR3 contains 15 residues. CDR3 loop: CASSLTGPYTDTQYF. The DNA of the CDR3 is TGCGCCAGCAGCTTAACAGGCCCCTACACAGATACGCAGTATTTT.

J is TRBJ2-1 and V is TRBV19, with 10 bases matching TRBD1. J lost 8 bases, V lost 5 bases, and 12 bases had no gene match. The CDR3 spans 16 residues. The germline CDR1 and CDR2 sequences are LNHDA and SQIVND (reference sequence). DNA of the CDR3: TGTGCCAGTAGTCCACCGACAGGGGGCCTTTATTATGAGCAGTTCTTC. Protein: CASSPPTGGLYYEQFF.

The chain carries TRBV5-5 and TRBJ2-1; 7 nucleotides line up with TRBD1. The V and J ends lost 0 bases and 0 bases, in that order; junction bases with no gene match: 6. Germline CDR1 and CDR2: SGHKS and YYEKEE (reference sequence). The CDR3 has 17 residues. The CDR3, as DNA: TGTGCCAGCAGCTTGGAACAGGACAGGAGCTCCTACAATGAGCAGTTCTTC. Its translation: CASSLEQDRSSYNEQFF.